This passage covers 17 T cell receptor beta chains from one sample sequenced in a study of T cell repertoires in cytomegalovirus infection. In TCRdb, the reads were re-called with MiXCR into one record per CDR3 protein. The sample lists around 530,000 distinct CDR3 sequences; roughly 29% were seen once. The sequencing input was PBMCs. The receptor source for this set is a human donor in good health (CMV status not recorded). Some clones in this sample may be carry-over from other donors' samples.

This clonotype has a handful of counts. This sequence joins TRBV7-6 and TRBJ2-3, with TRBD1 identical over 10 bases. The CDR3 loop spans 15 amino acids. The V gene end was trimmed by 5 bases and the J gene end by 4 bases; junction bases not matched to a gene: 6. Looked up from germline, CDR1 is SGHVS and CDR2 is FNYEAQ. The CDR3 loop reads CASSTGQGKPDTQYF. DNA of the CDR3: TGTGCCAGCAGCACGGGACAGGGGAAGCCAGATACGCAGTATTTT.

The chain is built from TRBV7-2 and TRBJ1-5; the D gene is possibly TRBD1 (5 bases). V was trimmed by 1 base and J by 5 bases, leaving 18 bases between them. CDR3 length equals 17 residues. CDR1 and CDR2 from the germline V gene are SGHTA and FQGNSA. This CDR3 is CASSLGYPEGLHQPQHF. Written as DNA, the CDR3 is TGTGCCAGCAGCTTAGGTTACCCAGAGGGGCTCCATCAGCCCCAGCATTTT.

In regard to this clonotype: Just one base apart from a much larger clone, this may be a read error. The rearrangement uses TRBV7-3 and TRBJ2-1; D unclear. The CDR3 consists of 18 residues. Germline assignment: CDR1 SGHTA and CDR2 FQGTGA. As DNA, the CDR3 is TGTGCCAGCAGCTTCACTTCCAGACTCCTCGGCCGCTACAATGAGCAGTGCTTC. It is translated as CASSFTSRLLGRYNEQCF.

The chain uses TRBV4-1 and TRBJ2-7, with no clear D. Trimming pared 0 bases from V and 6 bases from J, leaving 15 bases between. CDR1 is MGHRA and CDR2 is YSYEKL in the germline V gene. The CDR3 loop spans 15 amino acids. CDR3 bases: TGCGCCAGCAGCCAAGACCCTAGTAGTGCGGCCGAGCAGTACGTC. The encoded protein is CASSQDPSSAAEQYV.

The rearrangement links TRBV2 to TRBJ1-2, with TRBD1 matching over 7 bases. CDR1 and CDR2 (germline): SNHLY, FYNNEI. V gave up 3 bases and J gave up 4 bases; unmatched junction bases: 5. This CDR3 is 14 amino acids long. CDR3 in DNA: TGTGCCAGCAGTGAGGGGCGACAGGGCTATGGCTACACCTTC. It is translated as CASSEGRQGYGYTF.

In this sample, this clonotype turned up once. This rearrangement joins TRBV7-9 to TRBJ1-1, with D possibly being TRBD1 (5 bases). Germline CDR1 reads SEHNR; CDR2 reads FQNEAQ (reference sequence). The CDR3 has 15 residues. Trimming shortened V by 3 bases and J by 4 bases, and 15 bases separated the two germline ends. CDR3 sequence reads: CASSLWDGTFTEAFF. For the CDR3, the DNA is TGTGCCAGCAGCTTGTGGGACGGCACCTTCACTGAAGCTTTCTTT.

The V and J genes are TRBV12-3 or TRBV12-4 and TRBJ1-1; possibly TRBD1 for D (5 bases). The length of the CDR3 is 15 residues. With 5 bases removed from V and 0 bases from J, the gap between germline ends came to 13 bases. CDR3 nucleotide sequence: TGTGCCAGCAGTGGGGGGGGGTCCATGAACACTGAAGCTTTCTTT. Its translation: CASSGGGSMNTEAFF.

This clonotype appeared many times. The DNA of the CDR3 is TGTGCCAGCAGCTTATCTACAGGAGGCACTGAAGCTTTCTTT. This gives the protein CASSLSTGGTEAFF. The V gene is TRBV7-2, the J gene TRBJ1-1; weak D call: TRBD1 (5 bases). Germline-derived CDR1 and CDR2 are SGHTA and FQGNSA. The CDR3 consists of 14 residues. Between the trimmed V and J ends, which lost 2 bases and 4 bases, there was a span of 11 bases. Full variable domain (outside the CDR3, taken from reference TRBV7-2 and TRBJ1-1): GAGVSQSPSNKVTEKGKDVELRCDPISGHTALYWYRQSLGQGLEFLIYFQGNSAPDKSGLPSDRFSAERTGGSVSTLTIQRTQQEDSAVYLCASSLSTGGTEAFFGQGTRLTVV.

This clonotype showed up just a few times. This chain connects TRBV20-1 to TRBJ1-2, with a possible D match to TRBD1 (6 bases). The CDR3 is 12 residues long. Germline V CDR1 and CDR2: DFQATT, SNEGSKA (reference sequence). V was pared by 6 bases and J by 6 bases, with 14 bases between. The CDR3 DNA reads TGCAGTGCCGGGGGGCCTGACCATGGCTACACCTTC. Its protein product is CSAGGPDHGYTF.

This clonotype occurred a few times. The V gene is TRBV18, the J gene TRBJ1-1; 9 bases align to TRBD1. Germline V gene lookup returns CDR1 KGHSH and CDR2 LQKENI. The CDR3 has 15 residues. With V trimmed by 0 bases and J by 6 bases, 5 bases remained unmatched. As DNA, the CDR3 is TGTGCCAGCTCACCACCGGGACAGGGTTTCTCTGAAGCTTTCTTT. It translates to CASSPPGQGFSEAFF.

This CDR3 is CASIGILDGYTF. DNA of the CDR3: TGTGCCAGCATCGGGATCCTCGATGGCTACACCTTC. The rearrangement uses TRBV6-2 or TRBV6-3 and TRBJ1-2; D uncertain. Germline V CDR1 and CDR2: MNHEY, SVGEGT. V was clipped by 7 bases and J by 6 bases, with 12 bases between them. This CDR3 spans 12 amino acids.

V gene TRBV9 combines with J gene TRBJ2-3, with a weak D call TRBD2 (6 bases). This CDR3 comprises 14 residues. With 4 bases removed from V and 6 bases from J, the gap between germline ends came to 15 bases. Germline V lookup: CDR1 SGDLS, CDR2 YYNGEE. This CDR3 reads CASSIIAAGDTQYF. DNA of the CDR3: TGTGCCAGCAGCATAATAGCGGCGGGCGATACGCAGTATTTT.

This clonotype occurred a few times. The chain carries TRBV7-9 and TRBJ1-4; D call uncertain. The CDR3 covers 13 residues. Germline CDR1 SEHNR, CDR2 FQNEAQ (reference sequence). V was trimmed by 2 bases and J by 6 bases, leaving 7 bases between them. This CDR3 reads CASSLSQDEKLFF. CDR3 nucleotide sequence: TGTGCCAGCAGCTTATCGCAAGATGAAAAACTGTTTTTT.

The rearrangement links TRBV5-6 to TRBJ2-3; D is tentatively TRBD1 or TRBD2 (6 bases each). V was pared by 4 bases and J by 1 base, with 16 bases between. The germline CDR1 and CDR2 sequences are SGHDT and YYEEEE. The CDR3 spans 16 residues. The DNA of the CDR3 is TGTGCCAGCAGCAACCTACAGGGAGGACGCACAGATACGCAGTATTTT. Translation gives CASSNLQGGRTDTQYF.

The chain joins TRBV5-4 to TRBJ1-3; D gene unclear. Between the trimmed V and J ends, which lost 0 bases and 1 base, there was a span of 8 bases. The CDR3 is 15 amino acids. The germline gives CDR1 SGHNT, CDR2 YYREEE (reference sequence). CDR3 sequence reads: CASSLDPRSGNTIYF. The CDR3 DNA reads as TGTGCCAGCAGCTTGGATCCCCGGTCTGGAAACACCATATATTTT.

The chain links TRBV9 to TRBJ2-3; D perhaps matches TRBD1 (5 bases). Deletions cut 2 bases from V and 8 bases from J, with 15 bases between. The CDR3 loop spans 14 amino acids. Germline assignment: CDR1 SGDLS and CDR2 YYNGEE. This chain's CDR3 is CASSVQGSLGTQYF. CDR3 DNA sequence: TGTGCCAGCAGCGTTCAGGGATCCCTGGGTACGCAGTATTTT. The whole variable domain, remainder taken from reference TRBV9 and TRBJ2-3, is DSGVTQTPKHLITATGQRVTLRCSPRSGDLSVYWYQQSLDQGLQFLIQYYNGEERAKGNILERFSAQQFPDLHSELNLSSLELGDSALYFCASSVQGSLGTQYFGPGTRLTVL.

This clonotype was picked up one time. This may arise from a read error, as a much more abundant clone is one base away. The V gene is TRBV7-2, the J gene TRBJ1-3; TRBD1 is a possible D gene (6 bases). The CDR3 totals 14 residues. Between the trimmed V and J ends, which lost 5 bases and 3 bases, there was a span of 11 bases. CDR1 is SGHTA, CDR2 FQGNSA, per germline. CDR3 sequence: CASSQQGVGNTIYF. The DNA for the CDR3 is TGTGCCAGCAGCCAACAGGGTGTTGGAAACACCATATATTTT.